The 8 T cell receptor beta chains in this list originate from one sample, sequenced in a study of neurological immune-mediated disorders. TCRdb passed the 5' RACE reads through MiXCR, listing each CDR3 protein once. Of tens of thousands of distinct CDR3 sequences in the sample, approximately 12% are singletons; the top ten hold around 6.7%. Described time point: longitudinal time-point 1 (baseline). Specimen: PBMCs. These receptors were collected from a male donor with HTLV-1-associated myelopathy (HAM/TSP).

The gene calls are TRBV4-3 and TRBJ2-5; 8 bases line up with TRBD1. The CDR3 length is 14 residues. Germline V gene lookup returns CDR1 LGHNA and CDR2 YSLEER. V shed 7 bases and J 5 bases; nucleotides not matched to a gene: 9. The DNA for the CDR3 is TGCGCCAGCATCCAGGACAGGGTAGCGGAGACCCAGTACTTC. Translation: CASIQDRVAETQYF.

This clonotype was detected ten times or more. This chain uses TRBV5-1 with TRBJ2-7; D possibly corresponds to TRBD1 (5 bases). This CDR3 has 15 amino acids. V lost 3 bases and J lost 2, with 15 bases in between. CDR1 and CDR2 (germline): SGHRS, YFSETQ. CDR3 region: CASSSLRVGAYEQYF. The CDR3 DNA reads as TGCGCCAGCAGCTCCCTCAGGGTTGGAGCCTACGAGCAGTACTTC.

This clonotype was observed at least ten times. This CDR3 is CASSVAPPGQGGYGYTF. Here the CDR3 DNA reads TGTGCCAGCAGCGTGGCCCCACCGGGACAGGGAGGCTATGGCTACACCTTC. The V gene is TRBV9, the J gene TRBJ1-2; 9 bases match TRBD1. With V trimmed by 2 bases and J by 4 bases, 12 bases remained unmatched. Germline CDR1 is SGDLS and CDR2 is YYNGEE. The CDR3 is 17 residues long. Drawing the rest from reference TRBV9 and TRBJ1-2, the complete variable domain is DSGVTQTPKHLITATGQRVTLRCSPRSGDLSVYWYQQSLDQGLQFLIQYYNGEERAKGNILERFSAQQFPDLHSELNLSSLELGDSALYFCASSVAPPGQGGYGYTFGSGTRLTVV.

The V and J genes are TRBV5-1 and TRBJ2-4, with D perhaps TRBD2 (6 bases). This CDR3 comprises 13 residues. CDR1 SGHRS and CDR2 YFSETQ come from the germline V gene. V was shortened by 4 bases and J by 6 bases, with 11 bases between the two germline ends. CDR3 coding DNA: TGCGCCAGCAGCCCCCTGGGGGGAAACATTCAGTACTTC. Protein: CASSPLGGNIQYF.

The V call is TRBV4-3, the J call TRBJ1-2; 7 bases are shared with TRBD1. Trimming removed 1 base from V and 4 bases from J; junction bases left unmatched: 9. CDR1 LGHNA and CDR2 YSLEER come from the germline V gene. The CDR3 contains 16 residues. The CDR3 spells CASSQGTGTDGYGYTF. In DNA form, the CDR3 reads TGCGCCAGCAGCCAAGGGACCGGGACAGACGGCTATGGCTACACCTTC.

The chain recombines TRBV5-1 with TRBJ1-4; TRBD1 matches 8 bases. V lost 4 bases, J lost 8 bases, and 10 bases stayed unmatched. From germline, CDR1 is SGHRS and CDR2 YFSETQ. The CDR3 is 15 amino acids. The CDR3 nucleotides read TGCGCCAGCAGCCCGGAGACAGGGGTTGAGGAAAAACTGTTTTTT. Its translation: CASSPETGVEEKLFF.

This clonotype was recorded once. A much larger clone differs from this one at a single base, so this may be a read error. CDR3 DNA sequence: TGCGCCAGCAGAAGGGACAGGACCTCCTACGAGCAGTACTTC. Translation gives CASRRDRTSYEQYF. The rearrangement links TRBV5-1 to TRBJ2-7, with TRBD1 identical over 8 bases. V trimming: 5 bases; J trimming: 0 bases; junction bases outside the gene matches: 4. The CDR3 runs 14 residues. Per germline, CDR1 SGHRS and CDR2 YFSETQ.

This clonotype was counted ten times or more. The CDR3 loop is CSAGRLAGGQETQYF. CDR3 sequence (DNA): TGCAGTGCTGGACGACTAGCGGGGGGCCAAGAGACCCAGTACTTC. J is TRBJ2-5 and V is TRBV20-1; TRBD2 aligns across 13 bases. The J segment lost 1 base and the V segment lost 5 bases, leaving 4 bases of the junction unmatched. In germline, CDR1 is DFQATT, CDR2 SNEGSKA (reference sequence). The CDR3 is made up of 15 amino acids.